This TCR beta chain derives from a study of T-cell memory formation after mild COVID-19. A 5'RACE reaction primed in the constant segment made cDNA libraries of TCR alpha and TCR beta, and these carried sample barcodes and UMIs. TCRdb ran MiXCR on the 5' RACE reads and lists one entry per CDR3 protein. The sample shows some 130,000 distinct CDR3 sequences, about 17% of them seen only once. The CDR3 totals 11 residues. CDR1 is SGHDT, CDR2 YYEEEE, per germline. Deletions cut 0 bases from V and 5 bases from J, with 3 bases between. Material for sequencing was PBMCs or a T cell subset sorted from them (not recorded which). The V call is TRBV5-6, the J call TRBJ2-7; D gene uncertain. The TCR comes from a man in his late teens or twenties who had mild COVID-19 (a few samples of this study predate the infection). Cell type and time point are not known. The CDR3 DNA follows: TGTGCCAGCAGCTTGGCCGACGAGCAGTACTTC. This sequence encodes CASSLADEQYF.